The following is a T cell receptor beta chain sequence with its context. What it binds is not known. These data come from a study of beta chain features in type 1 diabetes. Overall study results and limits: Because the template was cDNA, high-expressing cells might be over-represented. Any HLA type influence on TCRB rearrangement was left unresolved here.

The investigators reverse transcribed all of the isolated RNA, so they sequenced expressed TCRB transcripts. The assay was immunoSEQ multiplex PCR, and TCRdb's table has in-frame clones only and misses some. The data contain over 500,000 clones, 15% to 18% of them singletons. Averaging approximately 0.11 L, one heparinised blood draw came from each individual donor. Via CD45RO/CCR7/CD25/CD127/CD95/CD27, cells of the CD4+ naive, central memory, regulatory and stem cell-like memory subsets were sorted. Trimming took 4 bases from V and 1 from J, leaving 12 bases between them. The CDR3 is made up of 15 amino acids. Germline CDR1 is SGHRS and CDR2 is YFSETQ.

This clonotype was obtained from a man aged 18 to 30 in good health. The rearrangement links TRBV5-1 to TRBJ2-4; D ambiguous. Sequenced: naive CD4+ T cells from blood. The DNA for the CDR3 is TGCGCCAGCAGCCCATTCTCTGAGGCCAAAAACATTCAGTACTTC. As protein: CASSPFSEAKNIQYF. The full variable domain, completed using reference TRBV5-1 and TRBJ2-4, is KAGVTQTPRYLIKTRGQQVTLSCSPISGHRSVSWYQQTPGQGLQFLFEYFSETQRNKGNFPGRFSGRQFSNSRSEMNVSTLELGDSALYLCASSPFSEAKNIQYFGAGTRLSVL.